The rows below give T cell receptor beta chains drawn from one sample of a study of T cells in narcolepsy. TCRdb's table, derived via immunoSEQ multiplex PCR, lists solely in-frame clones and lacks some. The table has around 25,000 clones, about nine tenths seen once. The sample comprised CD45RA- memory CD4+ T cells from PBMCs. These receptors were collected from a human donor with narcolepsy. The CDR3 runs from the conserved cysteine through the conserved F or W. The order of the fields is CDR3 protein, CDR3 DNA, V gene, J gene, D gene, clone size. D genes are given only for firm matches. Part of the rows lack a size; the others show once, few, many or a class for expanded clones.

CDR3aa: CASSKTRGPSGNTIYF; CDR3nt: TGTGCCAGCAGCAAAACGAGGGGGCCATCAGGAAACACCATATATTTT; v_gene: TRBV21-1; j_gene: TRBJ1-3; d_gene: .; abundance: .
CDR3aa: CASSGLGTGLITEAFF; CDR3nt: TGTGCCAGCAGCGGGCTCGGGACAGGTTTGATCACTGAAGCTTTCTTT; v_gene: TRBV5-6; j_gene: TRBJ1-1; d_gene: TRBD1; abundance: .
CDR3aa: CASSLLAGATYEQYF; CDR3nt: TGTGCCAGCAGCTTACTAGCGGGGGCTACCTACGAGCAGTACTTC; v_gene: TRBV7-2; j_gene: TRBJ2-7; d_gene: TRBD2; abundance: .
CDR3aa: CASSLPLTGGEGSNQPQHF; CDR3nt: TGTGCCAGCTCACTACCGCTGACAGGGGGTGAGGGTAGCAATCAGCCCCAGCATTTT; v_gene: TRBV18; j_gene: TRBJ1-5; d_gene: TRBD1; abundance: .
CDR3aa: CASSPKEKLFF; CDR3nt: TGTGCCAGCTCACCAAAGGAAAAACTGTTTTTT; v_gene: TRBV18; j_gene: TRBJ1-4; d_gene: .; abundance: .
CDR3aa: CASSQDSTRTDTQYF; CDR3nt: TGTGCCAGCAGCCAAGACTCGACCCGCACAGATACGCAGTATTTT; v_gene: TRBV4-2; j_gene: TRBJ2-3; d_gene: .; abundance: .
CDR3aa: CASSSMDGLNSPLHF; CDR3nt: TGTGCCAGCAGCTCGATGGACGGTTTGAATTCACCCCTCCACTTT; v_gene: TRBV7-9; j_gene: TRBJ1-6; d_gene: .; abundance: once
CDR3aa: CASSQGMTGWYGYTF; CDR3nt: TGCGCCAGCAGCCAGGGCATGACAGGGTGGTATGGCTACACCTTC; v_gene: TRBV5-1; j_gene: TRBJ1-2; d_gene: TRBD1; abundance: once
CDR3aa: CASRRQEGQETQYF; CDR3nt: TGTGCCAGCAGGAGGCAGGAGGGGCAAGAGACCCAGTACTTC; v_gene: TRBV2; j_gene: TRBJ2-5; d_gene: .; abundance: .
CDR3aa: CASSATSVEQYF; CDR3nt: TGTGCCAGCAGTGCGACTAGCGTCGAGCAGTACTTC; v_gene: TRBV6-1; j_gene: TRBJ2-7; d_gene: TRBD2; abundance: .
CDR3aa: CASSDEHLSYEQYF; CDR3nt: TGTGCCAGCAGTGATGAACACCTCTCCTACGAGCAGTACTTC; v_gene: TRBV6-5; j_gene: TRBJ2-7; d_gene: .; abundance: once
CDR3aa: CASSYGQSREQYF; CDR3nt: TGCGCCAGCAGCTACGGACAATCGAGGGAGCAGTACTTC; v_gene: TRBV5-1; j_gene: TRBJ2-7; d_gene: .; abundance: .
CDR3aa: CASSLARGPDTQYF; CDR3nt: TGCGCCAGCAGCCTCGCCAGGGGCCCAGATACGCAGTATTTT; v_gene: TRBV5-1; j_gene: TRBJ2-3; d_gene: .; abundance: .
CDR3aa: CASSQNDVSLGSPLHF; CDR3nt: TGTGCCAGCAGCCAAAACGACGTATCTCTGGGCTCACCCCTCCACTTT; v_gene: TRBV4-2; j_gene: TRBJ1-6; d_gene: .; abundance: .
CDR3aa: CASSEVGWGSGANVLTF; CDR3nt: TGTGCCAGCAGTGAAGTCGGGTGGGGCTCTGGGGCCAACGTCCTGACTTTC; v_gene: TRBV6-1; j_gene: TRBJ2-6; d_gene: .; abundance: .
CDR3aa: CASSRTAPGTGELFF; CDR3nt: TGTGCCAGCAGTAGGACTGCGCCTGGCACCGGGGAGCTGTTTTTT; v_gene: TRBV6-1; j_gene: TRBJ2-2; d_gene: .; abundance: .
CDR3aa: CASSAGGAETQYF; CDR3nt: TGTGCCAGCAGCGCAGGAGGTGCAGAGACCCAGTACTTC; v_gene: TRBV6-1; j_gene: TRBJ2-5; d_gene: .; abundance: .
CDR3aa: CASSYQGGVDQPQHF; CDR3nt: TGTGCCAGCAGTTACCAGGGAGGGGTCGATCAGCCCCAGCATTTT; v_gene: TRBV6-6; j_gene: TRBJ1-5; d_gene: .; abundance: .
CDR3aa: CASSTHSGGPGVNEQFF; CDR3nt: TGTGCCAGTAGTACCCATAGCGGGGGGCCCGGGGTCAATGAGCAGTTCTTC; v_gene: TRBV19; j_gene: TRBJ2-1; d_gene: TRBD2; abundance: .
CDR3aa: CASMAGTSKETQYF; CDR3nt: TGCGCCAGCATGGCCGGGACTAGCAAAGAGACCCAGTACTTC; v_gene: TRBV5-1; j_gene: TRBJ2-5; d_gene: TRBD2; abundance: once
CDR3aa: CASSYSGPAAWEGGEQYF; CDR3nt: TGCGCCAGCAGCTACTCTGGGCCAGCAGCTTGGGAGGGAGGCGAGCAGTACTTC; v_gene: TRBV5-1; j_gene: TRBJ2-7; d_gene: TRBD2; abundance: .
CDR3aa: CASSTGQGWHEQYF; CDR3nt: TGTGCCAGTAGCACCGGCCAGGGCTGGCACGAGCAGTACTTC; v_gene: TRBV19; j_gene: TRBJ2-7; d_gene: .; abundance: .
CDR3aa: CASSLSYANTGELFF; CDR3nt: TGTGCCAGCAGCTTATCTTACGCGAACACCGGGGAGCTGTTTTTT; v_gene: TRBV5-4; j_gene: TRBJ2-2; d_gene: .; abundance: .
CDR3aa: CASSPRDVASGANVLTF; CDR3nt: TGTGCCAGCAGCCCCCGGGATGTAGCCTCTGGGGCCAACGTCCTGACTTTC; v_gene: TRBV5-5; j_gene: TRBJ2-6; d_gene: .; abundance: .
CDR3aa: CASSLVSGTYTGELFF; CDR3nt: TGTGCCAGCAGCTTAGTAAGCGGCACGTACACCGGGGAGCTGTTTTTT; v_gene: TRBV7-9; j_gene: TRBJ2-2; d_gene: .; abundance: .
CDR3aa: CASGPESNTEAFF; CDR3nt: TGTGCTAGTGGTCCCGAGAGTAACACTGAAGCTTTCTTT; v_gene: TRBV12-5; j_gene: TRBJ1-1; d_gene: .; abundance: .
CDR3aa: CASSFRAGGSTDTQYF; CDR3nt: TGTGCCAGCAGCTTTCGCGCGGGGGGGAGCACAGATACGCAGTATTTT; v_gene: TRBV11-2; j_gene: TRBJ2-3; d_gene: TRBD2; abundance: .
CDR3aa: CSARRNEQFF; CDR3nt: TGCAGTGCTAGAAGGAATGAGCAGTTCTTC; v_gene: TRBV20-1; j_gene: TRBJ2-1; d_gene: .; abundance: .
CDR3aa: CASSAGREIDTGELFF; CDR3nt: TGTGCCAGCAGCGCGGGCCGGGAGATCGACACCGGGGAGCTGTTTTTT; v_gene: TRBV7-6; j_gene: TRBJ2-2; d_gene: .; abundance: .
CDR3aa: CASSFTGAEAFF; CDR3nt: TGTGCCAGCAGTTTCACAGGGGCTGAAGCTTTCTTT; v_gene: TRBV11-2; j_gene: TRBJ1-1; d_gene: TRBD1; abundance: .
CDR3aa: CASSEEGLGQPQHF; CDR3nt: TGTGCCAGCAGTGAAGAGGGGCTTGGTCAGCCCCAGCATTTT; v_gene: TRBV6-1; j_gene: TRBJ1-5; d_gene: .; abundance: .
CDR3aa: CASSWDRGKETQYF; CDR3nt: TGTGCCAGCAGCTGGGACAGGGGAAAAGAGACCCAGTACTTC; v_gene: TRBV7-9; j_gene: TRBJ2-5; d_gene: TRBD1; abundance: .
CDR3aa: CASSGKDRERSPLHF; CDR3nt: TGTGCCAGTTCTGGGAAGGACAGGGAAAGATCACCCCTCCACTTT; v_gene: TRBV19; j_gene: TRBJ1-6; d_gene: TRBD1; abundance: .
CDR3aa: CASSFIAGTDTQYF; CDR3nt: TGTGCCAGCAGCTTTATAGCTGGCACAGATACGCAGTATTTT; v_gene: TRBV11-2; j_gene: TRBJ2-3; d_gene: .; abundance: .
CDR3aa: CASNYRGGKGAFF; CDR3nt: TGTGCCAGCAACTACAGGGGCGGAAAGGGAGCTTTCTTT; v_gene: TRBV5-4; j_gene: TRBJ1-1; d_gene: TRBD1; abundance: once
CDR3aa: CASSRETGSYEQYF; CDR3nt: TGTGCCAGCAGCCGCGAGACAGGGTCGTACGAGCAGTACTTC; v_gene: TRBV5-4; j_gene: TRBJ2-7; d_gene: TRBD1; abundance: once
CDR3aa: CASSRGSGNSPLHF; CDR3nt: TGTGCCAGCAGTCGCGGTTCGGGTAATTCACCCCTCCACTTT; v_gene: TRBV27; j_gene: TRBJ1-6; d_gene: .; abundance: .